The 15 T cell receptor beta chains given below trace back to one sample, sequenced in a study of cytomegalovirus exposure and HLA in healthy donors. Produced via immunoSEQ multiplex PCR; TCRdb's table is partial and in-frame only. The repertoire has 150,000 to 200,000 clones, 75% to 90% of them found once; the top ten carry more than 2%. The sequenced material came from PBMCs. Receptors were obtained from a woman aged 18-29 years in good health and CMV-seronegative.

This clone appeared a few times. This chain links TRBV29-1 with TRBJ2-7; 8 nucleotides align to TRBD1. The J segment lost 7 bases and the V segment lost 5 bases, leaving 10 bases of the junction unmatched. This CDR3 region has 13 residues. Germline-derived CDR1 and CDR2 are SQVTM and ANQGSEA. Here the CDR3 DNA reads TGCAGCGTTCGACAGGGGCCTGTCGGAGAGCAGTACTTC. Translating it yields CSVRQGPVGEQYF.

This chain uses TRBV5-1 with TRBJ2-1; TRBD2 matches at 10 bases. Germline CDR1 SGHRS, CDR2 YFSETQ. J was trimmed by 0 bases and V by 2 bases; bases with no gene match: 8. This CDR3 comprises 18 residues. The chain's CDR3 is CASSLSLAGRSSYNEQFF. DNA for the CDR3: TGCGCCAGCAGCTTATCACTAGCGGGGAGGAGCTCCTACAATGAGCAGTTCTTC.

The chain links TRBV6-5 to TRBJ1-3; 10 bases align to TRBD1. The CDR3 has 15 residues. The V gene's germline CDR1 is MNHEY and CDR2 SVGAGI. With 6 bases clipped from V and 4 bases from J, the junction kept 6 bases outside the gene matches. The CDR3 reads CASRRQGAQGNTIYF. The CDR3 coding sequence is TGTGCCAGCAGGCGACAGGGGGCGCAAGGAAACACCATATATTTT.

This chain joins TRBV5-4 and TRBJ2-7; TRBD2 aligns across 12 bases. Germline V CDR1 and CDR2: SGHNT, YYREEE (reference sequence). Unmatched junction bases numbered 2, after V lost 3 bases and J lost 1 base. The CDR3 consists of 15 residues. CDR3 protein: CASSSGTSGSYEQYF. The DNA of the CDR3 is TGTGCCAGCAGCTCTGGGACTAGCGGGTCCTACGAGCAGTACTTC.

CDR3 nucleotide sequence: TGTGCCAGCAGCCAAGATGGAGGGGACAGGGGGCCCAACACCATATATTTT. Its protein is CASSQDGGDRGPNTIYF. The chain couples TRBV4-2 to TRBJ1-3; TRBD1 matches at 12 bases. Germline V CDR1 and CDR2: LGHNA, YNFKEQ. Trimming at V came to 0 bases and at J to 7 bases, leaving 7 bases not matched to a gene. CDR3 length: 17 residues.

The chain combines TRBV7-2 with TRBJ2-1; D ambiguous. CDR3 length: 15 residues. Trimming cost V 2 bases and J 3 bases, with 11 bases left between them. The germline gives CDR1 SGHTA, CDR2 FQGNSA. The CDR3 sequence is CASSLSRSGYNEQFF. The CDR3, as DNA: TGTGCCAGCAGCTTAAGTAGGTCGGGCTACAATGAGCAGTTCTTC. Together with reference TRBV7-2 and TRBJ2-1, the CDR3 gives the full variable domain: GAGVSQSPSNKVTEKGKDVELRCDPISGHTALYWYRQSLGQGLEFLIYFQGNSAPDKSGLPSDRFSAERTGGSVSTLTIQRTQQEDSAVYLCASSLSRSGYNEQFFGPGTRLTVL.

The V call is TRBV19, the J call TRBJ1-2, with 9 bases that match TRBD1. Germline assignment: CDR1 LNHDA and CDR2 SQIVND (reference sequence). J was trimmed by 7 bases and V by 6 bases; bases with no gene match: 6. The CDR3 has 13 amino acids. The DNA of the CDR3 is TGTGCCAGTAGCCGGACAGGGGAGGGTGGCTACACCTTC. Translation: CASSRTGEGGYTF. Full variable domain (remainder filled in from reference TRBV19 and TRBJ1-2): DGGITQSPKYLFRKEGQNVTLSCEQNLNHDAMYWYRQDPGQGLRLIYYSQIVNDFQKGDIAEGYSVSREKKESFPLTVTSAQKNPTAFYLCASSRTGEGGYTFGSGTRLTVV.

The chain has TRBV9 and TRBJ2-3, with TRBD2 identical over 9 bases. The CDR3 runs 15 residues. The germline CDR1 and CDR2 sequences are SGDLS and YYNGEE. After removal of 0 bases from V and 3 bases from J, the junction contained 2 bases not matched to a gene. CDR3 nucleotide sequence: TGTGCCAGCAGCGTAGGAAGCGGGAGGACAGATACGCAGTATTTT. It specifies CASSVGSGRTDTQYF.

This clone was picked up one time. This chain links TRBV19 with TRBJ1-2; possibly TRBD1 for D (5 bases). Germline values: CDR1 LNHDA, CDR2 SQIVND (reference sequence). The CDR3 is made up of 13 amino acids. V was pared by 7 bases and J by 4 bases, with 13 bases between. As DNA, the CDR3 is TGTGCCAGTAAGAAAGGGGCAGGCTATGGCTACACCTTC. Its translation: CASKKGAGYGYTF.

The rearrangement joins TRBV6-1 to TRBJ2-6; D remains unclear. Germline values: CDR1 MNHNS, CDR2 SASEGT. The CDR3 covers 15 residues. V was shortened by 0 bases and J by 0 bases, with 3 bases between the two germline ends. The CDR3 DNA follows: TGTGCCAGCAGTGAAGCCTTCTCTGGGGCCAACGTCCTGACTTTC. Amino acid sequence: CASSEAFSGANVLTF.

This sequence joins TRBV30 and TRBJ1-3; D might be TRBD1 (5 bases). Trimming left V 3 bases short and J 4 bases short, with 22 bases between. The CDR3 sequence is 17 residues long. Germline V lookup: CDR1 GTSNPN, CDR2 SVGIG (reference sequence). The CDR3 DNA reads as TGTGCCTGGAGCGCCGTCTCCCAGGGTCTTGGAGGAAACACCATATATTTT. Protein product: CAWSAVSQGLGGNTIYF.

The chain joins TRBV6-1 to TRBJ2-7; TRBD1 matches at 8 bases. Germline CDR1 MNHNS, CDR2 SASEGT. There are 14 residues in the CDR3. Losses at the gene ends were 7 bases for V and 4 bases for J; bases not matched to a gene: 9. In DNA form, the CDR3 reads TGTGCCAGCAACTCAAAGAACAGGGGGTACGAGCAGTACTTC. This encodes CASNSKNRGYEQYF.

V and J are TRBV7-2 and TRBJ2-3; 9 positions agree with TRBD2. J lost 1 base, V lost 5 bases, and 4 bases had no gene match. Looked up from germline, CDR1 is SGHTA and CDR2 is FQGNSA. There are 15 residues in the CDR3. The CDR3 bases are TGTGCCAGCAGCGACCCTAGCGGGGGCACAGATACGCAGTATTTT. Its protein is CASSDPSGGTDTQYF. Based on the CDR3 plus reference TRBV7-2 and TRBJ2-3, the full variable domain is GAGVSQSPSNKVTEKGKDVELRCDPISGHTALYWYRQSLGQGLEFLIYFQGNSAPDKSGLPSDRFSAERTGGSVSTLTIQRTQQEDSAVYLCASSDPSGGTDTQYFGPGTRLTVL.

V is TRBV18 and J is TRBJ1-3; no reliable D call. CDR3 length: 17 residues. Germline lookup yields CDR1 KGHSH and CDR2 LQKENI. Trimming cost V 2 bases and J 8 bases, with 22 bases left between them. CDR3 nucleotide sequence: TGTGCCAGCTCACCAAAAACCGTCCCCCACACTAAAGACACCATATATTTT. This codes for CASSPKTVPHTKDTIYF.

A note on this clone: The same CDR3 arises from other DNA sequences in this sample as well. J is TRBJ2-5 and V is TRBV2; no firm D call. The V end lost 6 bases, the J end lost 5 bases, and 4 bases lay between the germline ends. The CDR3 runs to 10 residues. Germline V gene data show CDR1 as SNHLY and CDR2 as FYNNEI. For the CDR3, the DNA is TGTGCCAGCAGCCGGGAGACCCAGTACTTC. Translation gives CASSRETQYF.